Detailed here is one TCR beta chain. Its antigen remains unidentified. Losses at the gene ends were 0 bases for V and 3 bases for J; bases not matched to a gene: 2. This CDR3 has 15 amino acids. Germline-derived CDR1 and CDR2 are SGDLS and YYNGEE. Primers: 60 Vbeta forward and 13 Jbeta reverse. Assay used: immunoSEQ multiplex PCR; TCRdb lists only in-frame clones, some missing. The sample lists over 150,000 clones; about 71% were seen once. The data stem from a study of cytomegalovirus exposure and HLA in healthy donors. Study-wide results and caveats: For TCR beta chains, V- and J-gene trimming was later linked to a missense DCLRE1C variant. Per a later analysis, about 18,000 TCR beta sequences showed association with HLA alleles at 0.05 false discovery rate.

Sample: PBMCs. This receptor was taken from a woman between 35 and 50 years old in good health and CMV-seropositive. The chain employs TRBV9 and TRBJ2-7; 11 bases line up with TRBD2. The CDR3 reads CASSVALAGVYEQYF. The CDR3, as DNA: TGTGCCAGCAGCGTAGCACTAGCGGGAGTCTACGAGCAGTACTTC.